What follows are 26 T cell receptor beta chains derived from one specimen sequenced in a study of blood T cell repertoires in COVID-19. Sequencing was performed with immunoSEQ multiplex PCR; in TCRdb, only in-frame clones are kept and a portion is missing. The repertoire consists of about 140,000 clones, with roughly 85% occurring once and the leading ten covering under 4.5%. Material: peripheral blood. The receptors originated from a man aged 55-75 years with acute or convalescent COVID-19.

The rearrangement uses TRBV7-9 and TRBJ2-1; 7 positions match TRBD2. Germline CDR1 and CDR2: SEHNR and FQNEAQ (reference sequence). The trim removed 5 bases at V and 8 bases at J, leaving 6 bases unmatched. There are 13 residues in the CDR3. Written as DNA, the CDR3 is TGTGCCAGCAGCCACCGACTAGCACATGAGCAGTTCTTC. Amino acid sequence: CASSHRLAHEQFF.

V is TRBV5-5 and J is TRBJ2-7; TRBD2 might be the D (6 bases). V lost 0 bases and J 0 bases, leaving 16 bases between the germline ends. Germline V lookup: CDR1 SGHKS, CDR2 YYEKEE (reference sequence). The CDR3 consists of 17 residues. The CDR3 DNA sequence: TGTGCCAGCAGCTTGGCCCTCGGAGGGAGGATCTCCTACGAGCAGTACTTC. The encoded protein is CASSLALGGRISYEQYF. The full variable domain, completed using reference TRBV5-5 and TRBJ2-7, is DAGVTQSPTHLIKTRGQQVTLRCSPISGHKSVSWYQQVLGQGPQFIFQYYEKEERGRGNFPDRFSARQFPNYSSELNVNALLLGDSALYLCASSLALGGRISYEQYFGPGTRLTVT.

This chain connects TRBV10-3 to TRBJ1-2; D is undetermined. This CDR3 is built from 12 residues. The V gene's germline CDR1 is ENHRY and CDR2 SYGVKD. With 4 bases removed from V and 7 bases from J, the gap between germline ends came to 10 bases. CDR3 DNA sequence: TGTGCCATCAGTGGTGACACCGCTGGCTACACCTTC. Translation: CAISGDTAGYTF.

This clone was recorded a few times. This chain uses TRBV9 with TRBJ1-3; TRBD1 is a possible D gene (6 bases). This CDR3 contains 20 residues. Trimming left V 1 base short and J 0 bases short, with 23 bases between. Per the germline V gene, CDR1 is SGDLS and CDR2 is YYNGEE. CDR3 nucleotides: TGTGCCAGCAGCGTAAGCGCCCGGCAGGGGCCTTCTAGCTCTGGAAACACCATATATTTT. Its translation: CASSVSARQGPSSSGNTIYF.

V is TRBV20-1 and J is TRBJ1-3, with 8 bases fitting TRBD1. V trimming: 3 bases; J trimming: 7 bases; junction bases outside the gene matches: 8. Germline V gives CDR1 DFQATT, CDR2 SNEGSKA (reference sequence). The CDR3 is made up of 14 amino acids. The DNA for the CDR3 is TGCAGTGCTAGTGGGGGACAGGCCGGTAACACCATATATTTT. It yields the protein CSASGGQAGNTIYF.

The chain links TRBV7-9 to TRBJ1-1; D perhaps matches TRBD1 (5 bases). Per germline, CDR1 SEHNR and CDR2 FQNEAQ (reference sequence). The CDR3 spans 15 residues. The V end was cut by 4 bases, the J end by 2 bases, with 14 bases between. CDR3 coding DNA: TGTGCCAGCAGCTCCCGGGCAGGGCTCAACACTGAAGCTTTCTTT. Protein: CASSSRAGLNTEAFF.

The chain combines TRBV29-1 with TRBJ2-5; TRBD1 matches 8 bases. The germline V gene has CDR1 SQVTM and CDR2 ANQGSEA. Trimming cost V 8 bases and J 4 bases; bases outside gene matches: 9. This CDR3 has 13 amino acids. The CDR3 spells CSHSFTGGETQYF. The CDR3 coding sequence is TGCAGCCACTCTTTTACAGGGGGAGAGACCCAGTACTTC. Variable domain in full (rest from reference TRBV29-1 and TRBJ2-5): SAVISQKPSRDICQRGTSLTIQCQVDSQVTMMFWYRQQPGQSLTLIATANQGSEATYESGFVIDKFPISRPNLTFSTLTVSNMSPEDSSIYLCSHSFTGGETQYFGPGTRLLVL.

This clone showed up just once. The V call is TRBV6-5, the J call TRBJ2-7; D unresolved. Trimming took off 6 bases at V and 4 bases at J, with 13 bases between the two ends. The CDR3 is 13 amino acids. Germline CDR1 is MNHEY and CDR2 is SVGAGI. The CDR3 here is CASRFDWYYEQYF. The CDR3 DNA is TGTGCCAGCAGATTCGACTGGTATTACGAGCAGTACTTC.

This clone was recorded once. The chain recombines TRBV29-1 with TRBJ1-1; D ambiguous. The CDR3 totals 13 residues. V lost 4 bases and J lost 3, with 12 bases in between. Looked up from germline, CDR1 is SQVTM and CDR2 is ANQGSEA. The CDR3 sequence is CSVVPREYTEAFF. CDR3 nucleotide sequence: TGCAGCGTTGTGCCTAGGGAGTACACTGAAGCTTTCTTT.

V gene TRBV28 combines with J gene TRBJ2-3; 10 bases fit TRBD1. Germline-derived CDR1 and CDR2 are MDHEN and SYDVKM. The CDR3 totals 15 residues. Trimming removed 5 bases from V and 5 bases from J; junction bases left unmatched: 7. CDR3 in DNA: TGTGCCAGCAGTCCCAGACAGGGGGCCATAGATACGCAGTATTTT. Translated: CASSPRQGAIDTQYF.

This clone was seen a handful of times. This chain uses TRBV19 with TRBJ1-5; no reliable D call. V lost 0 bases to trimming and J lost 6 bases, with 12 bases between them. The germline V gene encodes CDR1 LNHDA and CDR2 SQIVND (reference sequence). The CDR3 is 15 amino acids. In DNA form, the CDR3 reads TGTGCCAGTAGTATAGAGGCAGGACGGGGTCAGCCCCAGCATTTT. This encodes CASSIEAGRGQPQHF.

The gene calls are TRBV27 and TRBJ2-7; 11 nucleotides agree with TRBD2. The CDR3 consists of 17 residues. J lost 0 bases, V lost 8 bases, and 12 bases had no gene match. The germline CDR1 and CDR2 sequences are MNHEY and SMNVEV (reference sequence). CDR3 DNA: TGTGCCAGCGCCCCGGTGGGACTAGCGGCAAGCTCCTACGAGCAGTACTTC. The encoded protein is CASAPVGLAASSYEQYF.

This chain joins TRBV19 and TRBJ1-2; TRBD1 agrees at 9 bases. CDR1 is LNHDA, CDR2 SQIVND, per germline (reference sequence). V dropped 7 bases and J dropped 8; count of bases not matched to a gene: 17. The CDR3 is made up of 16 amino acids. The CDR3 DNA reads TGTGCCAGTACGGCGCCCCCGGGACAGGGAGATGTAGGCTACACCTTC. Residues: CASTAPPGQGDVGYTF.

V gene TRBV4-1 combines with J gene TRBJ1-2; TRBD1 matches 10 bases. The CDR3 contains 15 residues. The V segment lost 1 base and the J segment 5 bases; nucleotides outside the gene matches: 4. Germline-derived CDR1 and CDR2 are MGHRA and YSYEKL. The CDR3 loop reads CASSQGQGALYGYTF. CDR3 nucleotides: TGCGCCAGCAGCCAAGGACAGGGGGCGCTTTATGGCTACACCTTC.

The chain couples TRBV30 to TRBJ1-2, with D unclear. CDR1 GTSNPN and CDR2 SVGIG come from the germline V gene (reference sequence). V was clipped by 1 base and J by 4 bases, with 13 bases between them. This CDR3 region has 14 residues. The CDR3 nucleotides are TGTGCCTGGAGTGATTGGAGGTCAGCCTATGGCTACACCTTC. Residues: CAWSDWRSAYGYTF.

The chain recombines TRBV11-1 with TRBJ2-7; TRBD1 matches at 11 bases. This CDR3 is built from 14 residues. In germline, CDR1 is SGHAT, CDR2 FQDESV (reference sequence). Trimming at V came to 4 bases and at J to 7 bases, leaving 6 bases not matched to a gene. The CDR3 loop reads CASSWRTGGLEQYF. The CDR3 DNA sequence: TGTGCCAGCAGCTGGAGGACAGGGGGCCTTGAGCAGTACTTC.

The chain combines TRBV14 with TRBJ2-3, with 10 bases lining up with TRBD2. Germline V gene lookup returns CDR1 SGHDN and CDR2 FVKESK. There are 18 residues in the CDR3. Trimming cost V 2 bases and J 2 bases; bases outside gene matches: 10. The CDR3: CASSQLLRTSGYTDTQYF. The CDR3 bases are TGTGCCAGCAGCCAACTACTCCGGACTAGCGGATACACAGATACGCAGTATTTT.

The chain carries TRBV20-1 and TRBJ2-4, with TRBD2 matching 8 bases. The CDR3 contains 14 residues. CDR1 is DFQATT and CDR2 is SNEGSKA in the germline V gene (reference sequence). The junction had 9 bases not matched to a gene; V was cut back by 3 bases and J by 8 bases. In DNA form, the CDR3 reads TGCAGTGCTAGTGTTGGACGAGCGGGGGACATTCAGTACTTC. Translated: CSASVGRAGDIQYF.

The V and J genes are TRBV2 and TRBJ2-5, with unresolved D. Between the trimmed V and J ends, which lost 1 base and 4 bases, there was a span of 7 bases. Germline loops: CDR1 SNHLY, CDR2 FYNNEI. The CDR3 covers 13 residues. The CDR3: CASSEDLLETQYF. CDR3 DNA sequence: TGTGCCAGCAGTGAAGACTTACTAGAGACCCAGTACTTC.

In DNA form, the CDR3 reads TGTGCCTGGGGGAAAGGGGCCACGGTTGGTACGCAGTATTTT. It codes for CAWGKGATVGTQYF. V usage is TRBV30 and J usage is TRBJ2-3; D perhaps matches TRBD1 (5 bases). Germline V gene lookup returns CDR1 GTSNPN and CDR2 SVGIG (reference sequence). This CDR3 comprises 14 residues. Between the trimmed V and J ends, which lost 5 bases and 8 bases, there was a span of 20 bases.

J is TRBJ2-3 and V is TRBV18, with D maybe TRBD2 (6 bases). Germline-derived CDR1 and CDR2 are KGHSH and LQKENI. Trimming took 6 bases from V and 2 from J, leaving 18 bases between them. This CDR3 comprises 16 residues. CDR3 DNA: TGTGCCAGCTCGCCTCAGGCCGGGGGAAACACAGATACGCAGTATTTT. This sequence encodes CASSPQAGGNTDTQYF.

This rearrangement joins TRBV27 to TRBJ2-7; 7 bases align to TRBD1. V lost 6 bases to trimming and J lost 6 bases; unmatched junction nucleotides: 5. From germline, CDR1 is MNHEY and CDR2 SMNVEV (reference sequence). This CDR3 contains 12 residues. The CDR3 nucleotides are TGTGCCAGCAGAGCGACAGGGAGCGAGCAGTACTTC. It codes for CASRATGSEQYF.

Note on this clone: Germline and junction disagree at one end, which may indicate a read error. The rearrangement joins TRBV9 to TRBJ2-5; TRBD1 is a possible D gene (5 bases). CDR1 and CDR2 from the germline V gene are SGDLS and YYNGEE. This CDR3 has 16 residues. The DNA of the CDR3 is TGTGCCAGCGGCGTAGGAGTCCAGGGTCGGGTGGAGACCCAGTACTTC. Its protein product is CASGVGVQGRVETQYF.

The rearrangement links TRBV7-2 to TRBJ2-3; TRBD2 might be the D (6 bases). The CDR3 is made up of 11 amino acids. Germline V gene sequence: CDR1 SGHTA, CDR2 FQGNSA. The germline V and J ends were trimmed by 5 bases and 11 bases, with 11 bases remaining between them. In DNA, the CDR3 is TGTGCCAGCAGCGCCGACGGGGGGCAGTATTTT. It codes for CASSADGGQYF.

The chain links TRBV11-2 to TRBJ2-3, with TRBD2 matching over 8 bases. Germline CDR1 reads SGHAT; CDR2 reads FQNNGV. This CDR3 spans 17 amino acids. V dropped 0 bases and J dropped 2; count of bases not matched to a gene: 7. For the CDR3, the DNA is TGTGCCAGCAGCTTAGATATTGCGGGAGGACTCACAGATACGCAGTATTTT. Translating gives CASSLDIAGGLTDTQYF.

CDR3 region: CSAKRAYGYTF. The CDR3 DNA follows: TGCAGTGCCAAACGTGCGTATGGCTACACCTTC. The chain links TRBV20-1 to TRBJ1-2; D not resolved. Germline V gives CDR1 DFQATT, CDR2 SNEGSKA (reference sequence). CDR3 size: 11 residues. The germline V and J ends were trimmed by 6 bases and 5 bases, with 10 bases remaining between them.